Detailed here is one TCR beta chain. The antigen is unknown. One end of the junction fails to match germline, which may point to a read error. Germline values: CDR1 SGHTA, CDR2 FQGNSA. This CDR3 is 16 amino acids long. This record belongs to a study of T cell repertoires in cytomegalovirus infection. Study-wide background: Recently identified HLA-C-restricted and well-studied HLA-B-restricted CMV epitopes were used. Public TCR beta signature analysis indicated the presence of both CMV infection and matching HLA type. Findings and limits, study-wide: The ex vivo response was dominated by HLA-C-restricted CMV-specific TCR beta clonotypes. Cumulative frequency (of public TCR beta family members) identified carriers of CMV plus the relevant HLA.

TCRdb re-derived calls from the reads in MiXCR, one entry per CDR3 protein. The data hold about 700,000 distinct CDR3 sequences, with around 30% observed a single time. The origin of this receptor is a human donor in good health (CMV status not recorded). Some clones in this sample may be carry-over from other donors' samples. The genes are TRBV7-2 and TRBJ2-3, with TRBD1 matching 8 bases. The specimen comprised cultured PBMCs, sampled from culture after CMV antigen stimulation. CDR3 in amino acids: CAGSPLAGTGADTQYF. CDR3 bases: TGTGCCGGCAGCCCCCTCGCCGGGACAGGTGCAGATACGCAGTATTTT.